This TCR beta chain derives from a study of shared clonotypes between healthy human individuals. Study in general: Plates per donor: three CD4 naive, three CD4 memory, two CD8 naive, one CD8 memory.

Germline CDR1 and CDR2: SGHDN and FVKESK. The CDR3 runs to 16 residues. With V trimmed by 4 bases and J by 3 bases, 6 bases remained unmatched. Notes on this clone: Its antigen is currently unknown.

Study-wide results and caveats: It was observed that approximately 5% of naive CD4 clonotypes were shared across several donors.

Both subsets, CD45RA+ naive and CD45RA-negative memory, were split from the CD4+ cells. Sequencing was performed with immunoSEQ multiplex PCR; in TCRdb, only in-frame clones are kept and a portion is missing. The sample comprises 2.3 million or so clones, over 85% of which are singletons, and 0.39% rests with the top ten. The receptor was isolated from a man aged 18 to 35 in good health. Some clones in this sample may be carry-over from other donors' samples. Sequencing input: naive CD4+ T cells from PBMCs. Subset: CD45RA+ positively selected. V is TRBV14 and J is TRBJ2-2; 9 bases line up with TRBD1. The CDR3 DNA sequence: TGTGCCAGCAGCCCGGACAGGGGCTGGGACACCGGGGAGCTGTTTTTT. It is translated as CASSPDRGWDTGELFF.